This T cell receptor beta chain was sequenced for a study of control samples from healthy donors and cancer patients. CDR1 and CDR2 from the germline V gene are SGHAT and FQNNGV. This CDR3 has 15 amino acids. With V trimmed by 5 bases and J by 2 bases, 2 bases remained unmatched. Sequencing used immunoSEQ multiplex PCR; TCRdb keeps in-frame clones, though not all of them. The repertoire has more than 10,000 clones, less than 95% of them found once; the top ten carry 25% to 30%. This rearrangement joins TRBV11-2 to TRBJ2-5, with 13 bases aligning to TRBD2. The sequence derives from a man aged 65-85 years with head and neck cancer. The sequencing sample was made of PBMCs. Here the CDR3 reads CASSPGLAGQETQYF. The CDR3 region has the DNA TGTGCCAGCAGCCCGGGACTAGCGGGGCAAGAGACCCAGTACTTC.